A selection of T cell receptor beta chains follows, all from one sample in a study of T cell responses to AZD1222 COVID-19 vaccine. Sequenced by immunoSEQ multiplex PCR; TCRdb stores in-frame clones only, minus some. The sample shows around 94,000 clones, roughly nine tenths of them seen only once. The sample here was peripheral blood, taken on day 0 of AZD1222 vaccination. All receptors derive from an adult in good health. Each CDR3 is given with its conserved first and last residue. The D gene is left open where the match is weak. Clone sizes are given selectively: once, few, many, or a class where the clone is expanded.

clone size: NA
D gene: NA
J gene: TRBJ1-4
V gene: TRBV11-2
CDR3 protein: CASSLDRLTINEKLFF
CDR3 DNA: TGTGCCAGCAGCTTAGACAGGCTCACTATCAATGAAAAACTGTTTTTT

clone size: NA
D gene: TRBD1
J gene: TRBJ1-2
V gene: TRBV29-1
CDR3 protein: CSVRGQGDYGYTF
CDR3 DNA: TGCAGCGTTCGCGGACAGGGCGACTATGGCTACACCTTC

clone size: NA
D gene: NA
J gene: TRBJ1-2
V gene: TRBV7-8
CDR3 protein: CASSLSGGNYGYTF
CDR3 DNA: TGTGCCAGCAGCTTAAGCGGAGGCAACTATGGCTACACCTTC

clone size: NA
D gene: NA
J gene: TRBJ1-1
V gene: TRBV19
CDR3 protein: CASSPSSRADYTEAFF
CDR3 DNA: TGTGCCAGTAGCCCCTCCTCCCGGGCAGACTACACTGAAGCTTTCTTT

clone size: NA
D gene: TRBD1
J gene: TRBJ1-4
V gene: TRBV7-9
CDR3 protein: CASSLTTGTNEKLFF
CDR3 DNA: TGTGCCAGCAGCTTAACGACAGGGACTAATGAAAAACTGTTTTTT

clone size: once
D gene: NA
J gene: TRBJ1-1
V gene: TRBV10-2
CDR3 protein: CASSEFTEAFF
CDR3 DNA: TGCGCCAGCAGTGAGTTCACTGAAGCTTTCTTT

clone size: NA
D gene: NA
J gene: TRBJ2-2
V gene: TRBV11-2
CDR3 protein: CASSPSLGAGTGELFF
CDR3 DNA: TGTGCCAGCAGCCCATCGCTAGGAGCTGGCACCGGGGAGCTGTTTTTT

clone size: NA
D gene: NA
J gene: TRBJ1-3
V gene: TRBV9
CDR3 protein: CASSVTGLSGNTIYF
CDR3 DNA: TGTGCCAGCAGCGTAACAGGACTCTCTGGAAACACCATATATTTT

clone size: NA
D gene: NA
J gene: TRBJ1-1
V gene: TRBV7-9
CDR3 protein: CASSSGGKNTEAFF
CDR3 DNA: TGTGCCAGCAGCTCGGGGGGGAAGAACACTGAAGCTTTCTTT

clone size: once
D gene: NA
J gene: TRBJ1-5
V gene: TRBV28
CDR3 protein: CASSPWGRGSNQPQHF
CDR3 DNA: TGTGCCAGCAGCCCCTGGGGGCGGGGGAGCAATCAGCCCCAGCATTTT

clone size: NA
D gene: NA
J gene: TRBJ1-3
V gene: TRBV2
CDR3 protein: CASIPRIHGNTIYF
CDR3 DNA: TGTGCCAGCATCCCCCGGATTCATGGAAACACCATATATTTT

clone size: NA
D gene: NA
J gene: TRBJ2-7
V gene: TRBV4-1
CDR3 protein: CASSPQFQRGDEQYF
CDR3 DNA: TGCGCCAGCAGCCCCCAGTTCCAACGTGGGGACGAGCAGTACTTC